The present T cell receptor beta chain was sequenced within a study of T cells expressing NK-cell markers. In the study overall: Researchers got TCR beta repertoires out of sorted CD3+CD56+NKG2C+, CD3+CD56+NKG2C- and CD3+CD56-NKG2C+ T cells. Among the eight sequenced donors, seven tested HCMV-seropositive and one tested seronegative.

Regarding the study as a whole: About six donors carried dominant NKG2C+ clonotypes that made up roughly 1.0-7.0% of their CD8+ T cells.

As concerns this clonotype: Its specificity is not known.

The CDR3 has 13 amino acids. Germline CDR1 is DFQATT and CDR2 is SNEGSKA (reference sequence). 5'RACE template switching with UMIs produced the TCR beta cDNA. For each CDR3 protein, TCRdb gives one entry from its re-call of the 5' RACE reads, without DNA. The table for this sample gives about 430,000 distinct CDR3 sequences. This chain uses TRBV20-1 with TRBJ2-4; without DNA, the TCRdb call of TRBD1 cannot be checked. The sample consisted of blood T cells: a sorted CD56 or NKG2C T cell subset, CD4+ or CD8+ T cells, or bulk PBMC T cells (not recorded which). This TCR was sampled from a woman in her fifties or sixties in good health. CDR3: CSARTGQGNFQYF.